This is a list of T cell receptor beta chains from one sample in a study of OX40 agonist ivuxolimab in advanced cancers. TCRdb's copy holds only in-frame clones and misses some; the assay was immunoSEQ multiplex PCR. This table holds tens of thousands of clones, nearly 90% found once. The specimen comprised CD4+ or CD8+ T cells sorted from blood, sampled in a trial of the OX40 agonist ivuxolimab. These TCRs come from an adult with an advanced solid tumor such as melanoma, head and neck, liver or kidney cancer. Each CDR3 is given with its conserved first and last residue. D genes are given only for firm matches. The size of a clone is reported for some rows only, either as once, few or many, or as a class for expanded clones.

d_gene: -; v_gene: TRBV6-5; abundance: -; j_gene: TRBJ2-2; CDR3nt: TGTGCCAGCAGTTCGGCGCCACGAAACACCGGGGAGCTGTTTTTT; CDR3aa: CASSSAPRNTGELFF
d_gene: -; v_gene: TRBV7-3; abundance: -; j_gene: TRBJ1-5; CDR3nt: TGTGCCAGCAGCTTGCAAGGACAGACCGGAACGCCCCAGCATTTT; CDR3aa: CASSLQGQTGTPQHF
d_gene: TRBD1; v_gene: TRBV6-5; abundance: once; j_gene: TRBJ1-3; CDR3nt: TGTGCCAGCAGTTACAGACAGGGAGGTTCTGGAAACACCATATATTTT; CDR3aa: CASSYRQGGSGNTIYF
d_gene: TRBD1; v_gene: TRBV6-1; abundance: -; j_gene: TRBJ2-5; CDR3nt: TGTGCCAGCAACCCCGGGACAGCTCAAGAGACCCAGTACTTC; CDR3aa: CASNPGTAQETQYF
d_gene: -; v_gene: TRBV11-3; abundance: once; j_gene: TRBJ2-3; CDR3nt: TGTGCCAGCAGCTTCCACCCCGATGGCACAGATACGCAGTATTTT; CDR3aa: CASSFHPDGTDTQYF
d_gene: -; v_gene: TRBV5-1; abundance: few; j_gene: TRBJ1-2; CDR3nt: TGCGCCAGCAGCTTTCAGCCTACGTATGGCTACACCTTC; CDR3aa: CASSFQPTYGYTF
d_gene: -; v_gene: TRBV29-1; abundance: -; j_gene: TRBJ1-5; CDR3nt: TGCAGCGTTGATCAGGGTATGGGACAGCCCCAGCATTTT; CDR3aa: CSVDQGMGQPQHF
d_gene: -; v_gene: TRBV19; abundance: -; j_gene: TRBJ2-5; CDR3nt: TGTGCCAGTAGTATTAATTTCCAGGGAGAGACCCAGTACTTC; CDR3aa: CASSINFQGETQYF
d_gene: TRBD1; v_gene: TRBV9; abundance: -; j_gene: TRBJ2-2; CDR3nt: TGTGCCAGCAGCCCCCGGGACAGGGGGCACACCGGGGAGCTGTTTTTT; CDR3aa: CASSPRDRGHTGELFF
d_gene: -; v_gene: TRBV11-3; abundance: -; j_gene: TRBJ2-1; CDR3nt: TGTGCCAGCAGCTCCCGGACTAGGGGGACCTACAATGAGCAGTTCTTC; CDR3aa: CASSSRTRGTYNEQFF
d_gene: -; v_gene: TRBV27; abundance: -; j_gene: TRBJ2-2; CDR3nt: TGTGCCAGCCGACGGAACACCGGGGAGCTGTTTTTT; CDR3aa: CASRRNTGELFF
d_gene: -; v_gene: TRBV27; abundance: -; j_gene: TRBJ2-2; CDR3nt: TGTGCCAGCAGTTTATCCTGGCTCAACACCGGGGAGCTGTTTTTT; CDR3aa: CASSLSWLNTGELFF
d_gene: -; v_gene: TRBV5-1; abundance: -; j_gene: TRBJ2-1; CDR3nt: TGCGCCAGCAGCCGATTACAAAGCTCCTACAATGAGCAGTTCTTC; CDR3aa: CASSRLQSSYNEQFF
d_gene: TRBD1; v_gene: TRBV5-4; abundance: once; j_gene: TRBJ2-5; CDR3nt: TGTGCCAGCAGCCCGGGATGGGGACAGGGAGTAGAGACCCAGTACTTC; CDR3aa: CASSPGWGQGVETQYF
d_gene: -; v_gene: TRBV7-3; abundance: -; j_gene: TRBJ1-6; CDR3nt: TGTGCCAGCAGCCTGTCCGGGGGCGATTCACCCCTCCACTTT; CDR3aa: CASSLSGGDSPLHF
d_gene: TRBD1; v_gene: TRBV27; abundance: -; j_gene: TRBJ2-2; CDR3nt: TGTGCCAGCAATAGACAGGGGGTCGGAACGACCGGGGAGCTGTTTTTT; CDR3aa: CASNRQGVGTTGELFF
d_gene: -; v_gene: TRBV7-2; abundance: once; j_gene: TRBJ1-3; CDR3nt: TGTGCCAGCAGCTTAGGGAGCTCTGGAAACACCATATATTTT; CDR3aa: CASSLGSSGNTIYF
d_gene: -; v_gene: TRBV4-1; abundance: -; j_gene: TRBJ1-5; CDR3nt: TGCGCCAGCAGCCTGGGACGGGGGCCAAATCAGCCCCAGCATTTT; CDR3aa: CASSLGRGPNQPQHF
d_gene: -; v_gene: TRBV30; abundance: -; j_gene: TRBJ2-4; CDR3nt: TGTGCCTGGAGTACTCCCCTCTCCGCCAAAAACATTCAGTACTTC; CDR3aa: CAWSTPLSAKNIQYF
d_gene: TRBD1; v_gene: TRBV6-5; abundance: -; j_gene: TRBJ1-4; CDR3nt: TGTGCCAGCAGTTCGACCGGGACAGGGGGTGGGAGTTGGTTTTTT; CDR3aa: CASSSTGTGGGSWFF
d_gene: -; v_gene: TRBV19; abundance: -; j_gene: TRBJ2-5; CDR3nt: TGTGCCAGTAGTATTACTAAAGAGACCCAGTACTTC; CDR3aa: CASSITKETQYF
d_gene: -; v_gene: TRBV18; abundance: -; j_gene: TRBJ2-5; CDR3nt: TGTGCCAGCTCACCAGCCCCACGAGGGACCCAGTACTTC; CDR3aa: CASSPAPRGTQYF
d_gene: -; v_gene: TRBV21-1; abundance: -; j_gene: TRBJ1-3; CDR3nt: TGTGCCAGCAGCAAAGCCCCCAAGGGCTCTGGAAACACCATATATTTT; CDR3aa: CASSKAPKGSGNTIYF
d_gene: -; v_gene: TRBV10-2; abundance: -; j_gene: TRBJ1-2; CDR3nt: TGCGCCAGCAGTGATACGGGAACCTATGGCTACACCTTC; CDR3aa: CASSDTGTYGYTF
d_gene: TRBD2; v_gene: TRBV5-4; abundance: -; j_gene: TRBJ2-1; CDR3nt: TGTGCCAGCAGTGAATTTAGCGGGGAGCAGTTCTTC; CDR3aa: CASSEFSGEQFF
d_gene: TRBD1; v_gene: TRBV6-1; abundance: -; j_gene: TRBJ2-2; CDR3nt: TGTGCCAGCAGAAACGACAGGGTGAGGTCCGGGGAGCTGTTTTTT; CDR3aa: CASRNDRVRSGELFF
d_gene: TRBD1; v_gene: TRBV6-1; abundance: once; j_gene: TRBJ1-1; CDR3nt: TGTGCCAGCAGTCAAAGGACAGGGAGGACCACTGAAGCTTTCTTT; CDR3aa: CASSQRTGRTTEAFF
d_gene: -; v_gene: TRBV28; abundance: few; j_gene: TRBJ2-3; CDR3nt: TGTGCCAGCAGTTGGGATCCTAGCACAGATACGCAGTATTTT; CDR3aa: CASSWDPSTDTQYF
d_gene: -; v_gene: TRBV18; abundance: -; j_gene: TRBJ2-7; CDR3nt: TGTGCCAGCTCACCGTTCGGTCTATCAGCCTACGAGCAGTACTTC; CDR3aa: CASSPFGLSAYEQYF
d_gene: TRBD2; v_gene: TRBV29-1; abundance: -; j_gene: TRBJ2-7; CDR3nt: TGCAGCGTTGCTTCGCTAGCGGGAGGATCGACTAAATACGAGCAGTACTTC; CDR3aa: CSVASLAGGSTKYEQYF
d_gene: -; v_gene: TRBV4-1; abundance: -; j_gene: TRBJ2-2; CDR3nt: TGCGCCAGCAGCCGCGTGGGGGCGAACACCGGGGAGCTGTTTTTT; CDR3aa: CASSRVGANTGELFF
d_gene: TRBD1; v_gene: TRBV5-1; abundance: -; j_gene: TRBJ2-1; CDR3nt: TGCGCCACCATGGGACAGGGGGTTGGTAATGAGCAGTTCTTC; CDR3aa: CATMGQGVGNEQFF
d_gene: -; v_gene: TRBV7-2; abundance: once; j_gene: TRBJ1-3; CDR3nt: TGTGCCAGCAGCCCCGGCCGGGCATCTGGAAACACCATATATTTT; CDR3aa: CASSPGRASGNTIYF
d_gene: -; v_gene: TRBV6-6; abundance: once; j_gene: TRBJ2-5; CDR3nt: TGTGCCAGCAGTTTAGCAGGGAACCAAGAGACCCAGTACTTC; CDR3aa: CASSLAGNQETQYF
d_gene: -; v_gene: TRBV6-1; abundance: -; j_gene: TRBJ1-6; CDR3nt: TGTGCCAGCAGTGAAGCCGCTTCGTTACCCCTCCACTTT; CDR3aa: CASSEAASLPLHF
d_gene: TRBD2; v_gene: TRBV2; abundance: -; j_gene: TRBJ2-2; CDR3nt: TGTGCCAGTTCTGGGACTAGCGGCACCGGGGAGCTGTTTTTT; CDR3aa: CASSGTSGTGELFF
d_gene: -; v_gene: TRBV5-1; abundance: once; j_gene: TRBJ2-5; CDR3nt: TGCGCCAGCAGCCCGGTTTCGAGGCCGCAAGAGACCCAGTACTTC; CDR3aa: CASSPVSRPQETQYF
d_gene: TRBD1; v_gene: TRBV5-1; abundance: -; j_gene: TRBJ2-2; CDR3nt: TGCGCCAGCAGCTTGTTAGGACAGGGGAACACCGGGGAGCTGTTTTTT; CDR3aa: CASSLLGQGNTGELFF
d_gene: -; v_gene: TRBV11-3; abundance: -; j_gene: TRBJ2-1; CDR3nt: TGTGCCAGCAGCACCGGACAGAACAATGAGCAGTTCTTC; CDR3aa: CASSTGQNNEQFF
d_gene: TRBD2; v_gene: TRBV6-6; abundance: -; j_gene: TRBJ2-7; CDR3nt: TGTGCCAGCAGTTACTCACCTAGCGGGAGGGACGAGCAGTACTTC; CDR3aa: CASSYSPSGRDEQYF
d_gene: TRBD1; v_gene: TRBV28; abundance: -; j_gene: TRBJ1-6; CDR3nt: TGTGCCAGCAGTTCGGCAGGGGGCGATCTTAATTCACCCCTCCACTTT; CDR3aa: CASSSAGGDLNSPLHF
d_gene: -; v_gene: TRBV9; abundance: -; j_gene: TRBJ2-5; CDR3nt: TGTGCCAGCAGCCCCCGGGAGAGGGGGGAGACCCAGTACTTC; CDR3aa: CASSPRERGETQYF
d_gene: -; v_gene: TRBV5-3; abundance: -; j_gene: TRBJ2-5; CDR3nt: TGTGCCAGAAGATCGGCAGAATACAGGGAGACCCAGTACTTC; CDR3aa: CARRSAEYRETQYF
d_gene: -; v_gene: TRBV7-8; abundance: -; j_gene: TRBJ1-5; CDR3nt: TGTGCCAGCAGTGCGGGCGCAGGACCCGGCAATCAGCCCCAGCATTTT; CDR3aa: CASSAGAGPGNQPQHF
d_gene: -; v_gene: TRBV7-3; abundance: -; j_gene: TRBJ1-1; CDR3nt: TGTGCCAGCAGCTTATCGAAAGGAGTGGGAGCTTTCTTT; CDR3aa: CASSLSKGVGAFF
d_gene: -; v_gene: TRBV29-1; abundance: medium-sized; j_gene: TRBJ1-1; CDR3nt: TGCAGCGTTGAAGAGTCCGCCAAGGAGGAGGCTTTCTTT; CDR3aa: CSVEESAKEEAFF
d_gene: -; v_gene: TRBV4-1; abundance: once; j_gene: TRBJ2-2; CDR3nt: TGCGCCAGCAGCCAAGATGCAGCGGGCACCGGGGAGCTGTTTTTT; CDR3aa: CASSQDAAGTGELFF
d_gene: -; v_gene: TRBV7-9; abundance: -; j_gene: TRBJ1-5; CDR3nt: TGTGCCAGCAGCTTTGGTGATAATCAGCCCCAGCATTTT; CDR3aa: CASSFGDNQPQHF
d_gene: -; v_gene: TRBV18; abundance: -; j_gene: TRBJ1-6; CDR3nt: TGTGCCAGCTCACCTCAACGAGAAACAGGGAGGGATAATTCACCCCTCCACTTT; CDR3aa: CASSPQRETGRDNSPLHF
d_gene: -; v_gene: TRBV7-2; abundance: -; j_gene: TRBJ2-1; CDR3nt: TGTGCCAGCAGTACGTACAATGAGCAGTTCTTC; CDR3aa: CASSTYNEQFF
d_gene: TRBD1; v_gene: TRBV7-9; abundance: -; j_gene: TRBJ1-2; CDR3nt: TGTGCCAGCAGCTTAACCGGGACAGTTTTTAACTATGGCTACACCTTC; CDR3aa: CASSLTGTVFNYGYTF
d_gene: -; v_gene: TRBV20-1; abundance: few; j_gene: TRBJ1-1; CDR3nt: TGCAGTGCCGCTAGAGGGGGGGAAGCTTTCTTT; CDR3aa: CSAARGGEAFF
d_gene: -; v_gene: TRBV19; abundance: -; j_gene: TRBJ1-5; CDR3nt: TGTGCCAGTAGTATCATCAGCGATCAGCCCCAGCATTTT; CDR3aa: CASSIISDQPQHF
d_gene: TRBD2; v_gene: TRBV7-3; abundance: -; j_gene: TRBJ2-1; CDR3nt: TGTGCCAGCAGCCTGAACCGGCCGTGGGCTAGCGGCTACAATGAGCAGTTCTTC; CDR3aa: CASSLNRPWASGYNEQFF
d_gene: -; v_gene: TRBV5-5; abundance: -; j_gene: TRBJ2-5; CDR3nt: TGTGCCAGCAGCTTTGTCGCGGCGGGGGAGACCCAGTACTTC; CDR3aa: CASSFVAAGETQYF
d_gene: TRBD1; v_gene: TRBV19; abundance: few; j_gene: TRBJ1-4; CDR3nt: TGTGCCAGTATCCGGAACAGGGGGACTAATGAAAAACTGTTTTTT; CDR3aa: CASIRNRGTNEKLFF
d_gene: TRBD1; v_gene: TRBV7-3; abundance: -; j_gene: TRBJ1-2; CDR3nt: TGTGCCAGCAGCCCCGACAGGGAAGCTGGATTAGGCTACACCTTC; CDR3aa: CASSPDREAGLGYTF
d_gene: TRBD1; v_gene: TRBV13; abundance: -; j_gene: TRBJ1-4; CDR3nt: TGTGCCTCCCAAAAGGACAGGGATGAAAAACTGTTTTTT; CDR3aa: CASQKDRDEKLFF
d_gene: -; v_gene: TRBV30; abundance: few; j_gene: TRBJ1-2; CDR3nt: TGTGCCTTAAACACCGGGATGGCCTACTATGGCTACACCTTC; CDR3aa: CALNTGMAYYGYTF